This T cell receptor (beta chain) emerged from a study of OX40 agonist ivuxolimab in advanced cancers. V was clipped by 6 bases and J by 6 bases, with 19 bases between them. The germline V gene has CDR1 SGHDT and CDR2 YYEEEE. This CDR3 has 15 amino acids. Using immunoSEQ multiplex PCR, the repertoire was profiled, and TCRdb retains in-frame clones only, with some absent. The table shows 55,000 to 90,000 clones, with approximately 81% occurring only once. This TCR derives from an adult with an advanced solid tumor such as melanoma, head and neck, liver or kidney cancer. The starting material was CD4+ or CD8+ T cells sorted from blood, obtained in a trial of the OX40 agonist ivuxolimab. The gene calls are TRBV5-6 and TRBJ2-1; D unclear. The CDR3 bases are TGTGCCAGCATCCGGTGGGGAACCGCGGCCAATGAGCAGTTCTTC. Its translation: CASIRWGTAANEQFF.